This TCR beta chain derives from a study of Ad26.COV2.S vaccination and SARS-CoV-2 variants. The germline gives CDR1 SGHRS, CDR2 YFSETQ. This CDR3 is built from 16 residues. Treatment specified: about 20 received Ad26.COV2.S at low or high dose, single or two shots; about 5 received placebo; per-sample allocation not given. Day 63 after the first injection of vaccine or placebo was the sampling time. Notes on this clone: The junction shows a germline mismatch at one end, possibly a read error.

TCRdb's copy holds only in-frame clones and misses some; the assay was immunoSEQ multiplex PCR. The sample has 300,000 to 400,000 clones, around 90% seen once. Sequences were derived from peripheral blood, sampled in a trial of Ad26.COV2.S vaccine versus placebo. This TCR derives from a person between 18 and 60 years old who received the Ad26.COV2.S COVID-19 vaccine or a placebo. The chain uses TRBV5-1 and TRBJ2-1; 11 bases align to TRBD2. The CDR3 loop reads CASSLVLAGGYNGQFF. DNA for the CDR3: TGCGCCAGCAGCTTGGTCCTAGCGGGGGGCTACAATGGGCAGTTCTTC.